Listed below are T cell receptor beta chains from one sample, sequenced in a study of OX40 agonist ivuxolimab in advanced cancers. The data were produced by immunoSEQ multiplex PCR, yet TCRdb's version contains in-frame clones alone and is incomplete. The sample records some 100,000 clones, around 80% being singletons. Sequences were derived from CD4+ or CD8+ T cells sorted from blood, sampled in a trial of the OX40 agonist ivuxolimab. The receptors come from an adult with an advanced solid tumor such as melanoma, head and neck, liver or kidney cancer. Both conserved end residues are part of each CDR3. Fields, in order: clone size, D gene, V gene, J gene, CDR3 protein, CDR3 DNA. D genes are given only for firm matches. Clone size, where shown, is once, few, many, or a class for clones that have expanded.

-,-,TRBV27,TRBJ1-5,CASSLSSHQPQHF,TGTGCCAGCAGTTTATCCTCACATCAGCCCCAGCATTTT
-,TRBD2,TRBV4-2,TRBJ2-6,CASSQVEGRDSGANVLTF,TGTGCCAGCAGCCAAGTCGAGGGGAGGGACTCTGGGGCCAACGTCCTGACTTTC
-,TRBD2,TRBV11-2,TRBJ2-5,CASSLGRAGGFQETQYF,TGTGCCAGCAGCTTAGGCCGAGCGGGGGGGTTTCAAGAGACCCAGTACTTC
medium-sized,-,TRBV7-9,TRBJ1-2,CASSNRERRYTF,TGTGCCAGCAGCAACCGGGAGAGGCGCTACACCTTC
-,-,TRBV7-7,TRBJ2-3,CANPLPPSTGPSTDTQYF,TGTGCCAACCCCCTGCCCCCATCGACAGGACCTAGCACAGATACGCAGTATTTT
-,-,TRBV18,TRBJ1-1,CASSPVPGTEAFF,TGTGCCAGCTCACCTGTTCCCGGGACTGAAGCTTTCTTT
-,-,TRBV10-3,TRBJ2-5,CAIRQKETQYF,TGTGCCATAAGACAGAAAGAGACCCAGTACTTC
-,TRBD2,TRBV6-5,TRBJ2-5,CASSRGLAKETQYF,TGTGCCAGCAGCCGGGGACTAGCGAAAGAGACCCAGTACTTC
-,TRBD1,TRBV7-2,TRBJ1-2,CASSLQGTGPYGYTF,TGTGCCAGCAGCCTGCAAGGGACAGGGCCCTATGGCTACACCTTC
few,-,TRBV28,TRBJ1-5,CASSLKGSQPQHF,TGTGCCAGCAGTTTGAAGGGCAGTCAGCCCCAGCATTTT
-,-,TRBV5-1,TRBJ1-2,CASSLFGTNYGYTF,TGCGCCAGCAGCTTGTTTGGTACTAACTATGGCTACACCTTC
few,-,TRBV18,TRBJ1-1,CASSPPGATGTEAFF,TGTGCCAGCTCACCCCCGGGGGCAACGGGCACTGAAGCTTTCTTT
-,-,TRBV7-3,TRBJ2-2,CASSLKNGNGELFF,TGTGCCAGCAGCTTAAAAAATGGGAACGGGGAGCTGTTTTTT
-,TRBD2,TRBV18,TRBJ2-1,CASSPLGPSGGKYNEQFF,TGTGCCAGCTCACCCCTGGGCCCCAGCGGGGGAAAGTACAATGAGCAGTTCTTC
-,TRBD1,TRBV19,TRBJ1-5,CASSITIRRGVNNQPQHF,TGTGCCAGTAGTATCACCATCCGCAGGGGGGTTAATAATCAGCCCCAGCATTTT
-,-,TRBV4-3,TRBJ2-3,CASSQDLRGTDTQYF,TGCGCCAGCAGCCAAGATCTACGGGGCACAGATACGCAGTATTTT
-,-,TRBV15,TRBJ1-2,CATSVDGNYGYTF,TGTGCCACCAGCGTCGATGGGAACTATGGCTACACCTTC
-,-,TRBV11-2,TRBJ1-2,CASSYLERGLASFYGYTF,TGTGCCAGCAGCTATCTTGAACGGGGGCTCGCCTCCTTTTATGGCTACACCTTC
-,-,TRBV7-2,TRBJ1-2,CASSSQGRGYTF,TGTGCCAGCAGCTCACAGGGACGTGGCTACACCTTC
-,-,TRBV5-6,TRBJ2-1,CASSLEGNEQFF,TGTGCCAGCAGCTTGGAAGGCAATGAGCAGTTCTTC